This TCR beta chain was identified in a study of blood T cell repertoires in COVID-19 (dated by TCRdb to 2018 to 2020). Background on the whole study: The collaborator samples originated in the United States, Italy and Spain and spanned the acute and convalescent phases of COVID-19. The prospective study material was composed of cDNA or gDNA derived from T cells, B-cell-depleted T cells, or PBMCs. The dataset comprised deeply sampled blood TCRbeta repertoires from subjects exposed to, actively infected with, or recovered from COVID-19. The repertoires were made available in a free public database intended to serve as a resource for research on the immune response to SARS-CoV-2. Samples came from the ongoing ImmuneRACE study (first 160 participants) plus 1,254 subjects from 6 global collaborators. The sample metadata nearly always contained a de-identified subject ID, COVID-19 status, age in years and sex. Where available, HLA class I and class II types were taken from metadata supplied by the sample provider and were not determined by assay-based typing. The full study reports these points: How much clinical and demographic metadata was included differed by source and by participant, and the metadata was provided uncurated.

The immunoSEQ Assay, a bias-controlled multiplex PCR, was used to amplify TCRbeta CDR3 regions from genomic DNA. The paper's data handling went like this. Within the assay, amplification of reference gene primers was used to estimate how many nucleated cells each sample contained. Sequence reads were collapsed and filtered to measure the absolute abundance of every unique TCRbeta CDR3 rearrangement. For each sample, productive Simpson clonality was calculated by taking the square root of Simpson's diversity index across productive rearrangements. TCRdb limited this immuneACCESS table to in-frame rearrangements with V and J called. A share of clones is missing; checked studies link under half to unresolved V genes, and the rest is unexplained. Clone size and the V and J calls come from that table; the DNA yielded D and trimming. The sample table records a few hundred thousand clones; approximately 92% of these occur just once. Around 4.6% of the sample lies in the top ten.

Between the V and J ends, shortened by 5 bases and 5 bases respectively, the junction contains 16 bases. The CDR3 sequence holds 14 residues, the cysteine and phenylalanine included. This entry keeps only the CDR3 DNA: 42 bases, framed from base 1. The germline V gene (reference sequence) gives CDR1 as SEHNR and CDR2 as FQNEAQ. Turning to this clone: The specificity of this receptor is unknown. The record has no base qualities; no much larger clone is one base away.

Samples from volunteer blood donors who had recovered from COVID-19 were contributed by a second Seattle source. Each collaborating institution followed its own protocols to collect whole blood in K2EDTA tubes. For TCRbeta analysis, collaborators shipped samples in one of three forms: frozen whole blood, isolated PBMCs, or DNA extracted from either of those sample types. Sequencing was done on a sample of peripheral blood. The chain is encoded by TRBV7-9 joined to TRBJ2-7; the D gene is perhaps TRBD2, from 7 matching bases. This TCR was recovered from a woman between 35 and 50 years old who had recovered from COVID-19. The CDR3 here reads CASSLRGARDEQYF. The sequenced DNA: TGTGCCAGCAGCCTACGGGGGGCGCGGGACGAGCAGTACTTC.